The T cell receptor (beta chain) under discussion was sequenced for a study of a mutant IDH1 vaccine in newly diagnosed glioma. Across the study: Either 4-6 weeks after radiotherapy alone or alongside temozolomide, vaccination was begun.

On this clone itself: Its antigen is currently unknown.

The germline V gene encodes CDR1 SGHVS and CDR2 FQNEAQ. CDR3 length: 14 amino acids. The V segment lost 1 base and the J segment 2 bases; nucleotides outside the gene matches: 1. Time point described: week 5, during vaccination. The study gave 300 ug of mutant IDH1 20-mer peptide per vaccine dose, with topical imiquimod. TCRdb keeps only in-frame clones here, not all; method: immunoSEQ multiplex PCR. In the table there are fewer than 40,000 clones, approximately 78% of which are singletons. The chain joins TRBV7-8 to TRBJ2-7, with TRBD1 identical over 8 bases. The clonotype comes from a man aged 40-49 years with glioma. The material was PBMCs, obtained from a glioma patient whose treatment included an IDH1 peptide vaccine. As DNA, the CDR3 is TGTGCCAGCAGCTTAGGGACAGGGACCTACGAGCAGTACTTC. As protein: CASSLGTGTYEQYF. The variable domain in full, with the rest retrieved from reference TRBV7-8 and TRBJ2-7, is GAGVSQSPRYKVAKRGQDVALRCDPISGHVSLFWYQQALGQGPEFLTYFQNEAQLDKSGLPSDRFFAERPEGSVSTLKIQRTQQEDSAVYLCASSLGTGTYEQYFGPGTRLTVT.